Listed here is a single T cell receptor (beta chain). This sample stems from a study of metastatic and nonmetastatic thyroid tumors. All patients reached thyroid surgery having received no treatment beforehand. CDR3 length: 13 amino acids. CDR1 is SGHRS, CDR2 YFSETQ, per germline. Trimming shortened V by 10 bases and J by 2 bases, and 12 bases separated the two germline ends. Via MiXCR, TCRdb re-called the PCR reads. The table includes about 23,000 clones, roughly 19% detected once. This receptor was identified in a male donor with papillary thyroid cancer or a benign thyroid nodule (not recorded which). Some clones in this sample may be carry-over from other donors' samples. This chain joins TRBV5-1 and TRBJ2-2; D gene unclear. Sequencing input: blood. In DNA form, the CDR3 reads TGCGCCGCTCGCATACCCAACACCGGGGAGCTGTTTTTT. Translating gives CAARIPNTGELFF.